The 9 T cell receptor beta chains below were found in one sample sequenced in a study of CD8+CD57+ T cells in acquired aplastic anemia. TCR beta VDJ and CDR3 were profiled, and genomic DNA was the template. TCRdb used MiXCR to reprocess the reads, holding one entry per CDR3 protein. In the table there are about 150,000 distinct CDR3 sequences, 52% of which are singletons. Sequencing involved patients with CD8+CD57+ cell expansion previously shown by flow cytometry. Sequencing was performed on sorted CD4+, CD8+, or CD8+CD57+ T cells (not recorded which) from PBMCs. All receptors come from a human donor with aplastic anemia.

This chain connects TRBV25-1 to TRBJ2-6; perhaps TRBD1 as D (6 bases). V shed 4 bases and J shed 4 bases, with 17 bases lying between them. The germline V gene encodes CDR1 MGHDK and CDR2 SYGVNS. The CDR3 sequence is 17 residues long. Here the CDR3 reads CASSVQGWASGANVLTF. CDR3 coding DNA: TGTGCCAGCAGTGTACAGGGATGGGCCTCAGGGGCCAACGTCCTGACTTTC.

The chain recombines TRBV7-8 with TRBJ1-2; the D gene is possibly TRBD1 (6 bases). V was pared by 0 bases and J by 7 bases, with 9 bases between. CDR3 length: 13 residues. CDR1 is SGHVS, CDR2 FQNEAQ, per germline. This CDR3 is CASSLAQGFGYTF. The CDR3 nucleotides are TGTGCCAGCAGCTTAGCTCAGGGGTTTGGCTACACCTTC.

The V call is TRBV15, the J call TRBJ2-3; TRBD2 matches 11 bases. This CDR3 spans 17 amino acids. Germline values: CDR1 LNHNV, CDR2 YYDKDF (reference sequence). Trimming cost V 1 base and J 4 bases; bases outside gene matches: 7. The CDR3 sequence: CATSRVGGTSGADTQYF. CDR3 bases: TGTGCCACCAGCAGAGTGGGCGGGACTAGCGGCGCAGATACGCAGTATTTT.

The chain employs TRBV25-1 and TRBJ2-7; the match to TRBD1 covers 7 bases. J gave up 1 base and V 1 base, and 7 bases lay outside the gene matches. This CDR3 has 16 amino acids. Germline CDR1 and CDR2: MGHDK and SYGVNS. The CDR3 sequence: CASSEFGQARSYEQYF. The CDR3, as DNA: TGTGCCAGCAGTGAATTTGGACAGGCCAGGTCCTACGAGCAGTACTTC.

This clonotype came up many times. The chain combines TRBV20-1 with TRBJ2-2, with 7 bases fitting TRBD1. The V gene end was trimmed by 2 bases and the J gene end by 7 bases; junction bases not matched to a gene: 13. The germline gives CDR1 DFQATT, CDR2 SNEGSKA (reference sequence). The CDR3 runs to 16 residues. The CDR3 nucleotides read TGCAGTGCTAGACCCCAACGACAGGGTGACAGCGGGGAGCTGTTTTTT. It is translated as CSARPQRQGDSGELFF.

In this sample, this clonotype turned up many times. The chain has TRBV12-3 or TRBV12-4 and TRBJ2-3; the match to TRBD2 covers 9 bases. The V and J ends lost 6 bases and 6 bases, in that order; junction bases with no gene match: 7. This CDR3 has 14 residues. The CDR3 reads CASSPGAGGDTQYF. The CDR3 DNA reads TGTGCCAGCAGCCCAGGAGCGGGGGGCGATACGCAGTATTTT.

On this clonotype: Given a much more abundant clone one base away, this may be a read error. The rearrangement links TRBV20-1 to TRBJ2-1; no clear D. Germline values: CDR1 DFQATT, CDR2 SNEGSKA (reference sequence). CDR3 length equals 18 residues. CDR3 DNA sequence: TGCAGTGCTAGAGATCGTGGGGTTGGGATGGGATCCTACGATGAGCAGTTCTTC. This sequence encodes CSARDRGVGMGSYDEQFF.

Only a few counts were recorded for this clonotype. The chain employs TRBV29-1 and TRBJ1-1; D may be TRBD1 (5 bases). The CDR3 consists of 15 residues. Trimming took 7 bases from V and 5 from J, leaving 23 bases between them. Germline V gene data show CDR1 as SQVTM and CDR2 as ANQGSEA. The CDR3 sequence: CSAYSPGYLGTEAFF. The CDR3 bases are TGCAGCGCATACTCCCCAGGGTACCTCGGGACTGAAGCTTTCTTT.

This clonotype has ten or more counts. The rearrangement links TRBV7-9 to TRBJ1-2, with a possible D match to TRBD1 (6 bases). V was trimmed by 7 bases and J by 6 bases, leaving 15 bases between them. This CDR3 comprises 13 residues. CDR1 is SEHNR and CDR2 is FQNEAQ in the germline V gene (reference sequence). The CDR3 protein is CASKGGQFDGYTF. CDR3 nucleotide sequence: TGTGCCAGCAAGGGAGGACAGTTCGATGGCTACACCTTC.